One and the same sample provided the 2 T cell receptor beta chains below, sequenced in a study of blood T cells in healthy people across ages. Through a sample-barcoded 5' primer and a J-beta primer mix, a second PCR was run for about 7 to 12 cycles. TCRdb used MiXCR to reprocess the 5' RACE reads, holding one entry per CDR3 protein. The sample holds about 830,000 distinct CDR3 sequences, roughly 60% seen once. The sequenced sample was blood. These TCRs come from a man aged 25 to 40 in good health.

CDR3 DNA: TGTGCCAGCAGCGCACTAGGCTTACTAGCGCGGAACGAAGATACGCAGTATTTT. Its protein is CASSALGLLARNEDTQYF. This chain uses TRBV14 with TRBJ2-3; 7 bases line up with TRBD2. V lost 5 bases to trimming and J lost 5 bases; unmatched junction nucleotides: 19. Germline V lookup: CDR1 SGHDN, CDR2 FVKESK. This CDR3 comprises 18 residues.

V and J are TRBV9 and TRBJ1-2; the match to TRBD1 covers 7 bases. The CDR3 spans 15 residues. Trimming cost V 3 bases and J 0 bases; bases outside gene matches: 5. Germline V CDR1 and CDR2: SGDLS, YYNGEE. The CDR3 spells CASSDTGTANYGYTF. CDR3 DNA sequence: TGTGCCAGCAGCGACACCGGGACAGCTAACTATGGCTACACCTTC.